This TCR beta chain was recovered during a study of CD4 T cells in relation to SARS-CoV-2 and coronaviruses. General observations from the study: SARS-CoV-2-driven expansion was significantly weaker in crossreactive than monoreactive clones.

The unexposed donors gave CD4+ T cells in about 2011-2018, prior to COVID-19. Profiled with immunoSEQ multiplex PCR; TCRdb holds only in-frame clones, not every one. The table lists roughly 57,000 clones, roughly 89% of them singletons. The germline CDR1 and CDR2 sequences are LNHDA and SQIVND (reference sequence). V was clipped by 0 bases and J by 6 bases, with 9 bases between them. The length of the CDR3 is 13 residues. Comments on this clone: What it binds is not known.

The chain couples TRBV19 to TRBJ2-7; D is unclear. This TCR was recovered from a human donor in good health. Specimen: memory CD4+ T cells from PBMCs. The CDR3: CASSIDHSIEQYF. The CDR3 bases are TGTGCCAGTAGTATAGATCACAGCATCGAGCAGTACTTC.